This T cell receptor (beta chain) came from a study of cytomegalovirus exposure and HLA in healthy donors. J lost 4 bases, V lost 1 base, and 7 bases had no gene match. From germline, CDR1 is SGHTA and CDR2 FQGTGA. The CDR3 has 15 amino acids. It was with 60 Vbeta and 13 Jbeta primers that the PCR ran. TCRdb's table, derived via immunoSEQ multiplex PCR, lists solely in-frame clones and lacks some. The repertoire has about 140,000 clones, roughly 73% of them found once; the top ten carry about 1.7%. Sequencing was done on a sample of PBMCs. This receptor was obtained from a female donor in good health and CMV-seronegative. The chain joins TRBV7-3 to TRBJ2-7; 7 bases fit TRBD2. The CDR3 DNA reads as TGTGCCAGCAGCTTAATCGGGGGTAGCGGGTACGAGCAGTACTTC. This gives the protein CASSLIGGSGYEQYF.